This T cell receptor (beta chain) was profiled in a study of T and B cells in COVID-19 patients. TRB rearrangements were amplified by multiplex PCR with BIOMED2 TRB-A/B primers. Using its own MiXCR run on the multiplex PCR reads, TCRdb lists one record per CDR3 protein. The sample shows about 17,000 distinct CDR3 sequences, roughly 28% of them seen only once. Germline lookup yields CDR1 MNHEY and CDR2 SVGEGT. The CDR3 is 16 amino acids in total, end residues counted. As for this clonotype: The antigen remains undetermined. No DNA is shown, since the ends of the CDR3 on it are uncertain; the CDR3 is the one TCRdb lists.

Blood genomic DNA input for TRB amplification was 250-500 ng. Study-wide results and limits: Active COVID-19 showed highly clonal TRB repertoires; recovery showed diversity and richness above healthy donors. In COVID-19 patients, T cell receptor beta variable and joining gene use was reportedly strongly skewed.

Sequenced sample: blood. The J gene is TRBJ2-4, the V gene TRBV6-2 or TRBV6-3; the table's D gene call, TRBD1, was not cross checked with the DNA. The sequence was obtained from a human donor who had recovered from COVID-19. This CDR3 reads CASSTSGALAKNIQYF.